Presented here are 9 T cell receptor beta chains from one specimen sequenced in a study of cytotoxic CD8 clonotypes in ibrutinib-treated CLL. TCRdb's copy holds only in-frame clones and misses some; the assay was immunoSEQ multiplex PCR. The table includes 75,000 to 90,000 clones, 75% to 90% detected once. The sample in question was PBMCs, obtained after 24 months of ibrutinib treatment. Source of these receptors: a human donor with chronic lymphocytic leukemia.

The DNA for the CDR3 is TGTGCCAGCACCCCTTCCTACGAGCAGTACTTC. This translates into CASTPSYEQYF. The chain is built from TRBV5-8 and TRBJ2-7; D unclear. With 6 bases removed from V and 1 base from J, the gap between germline ends came to 5 bases. Germline V gene lookup returns CDR1 SGHTS and CDR2 YDEGEE. The CDR3 is 11 amino acids. The whole variable domain, filled in from reference TRBV5-8 and TRBJ2-7, reads EAGVTQSPTHLIKTRGQQATLRCSPISGHTSVYWYQQALGLGLQFLLWYDEGEERNRGNFPPRFSGRQFPNYSSELNVNALELEDSALYLCASTPSYEQYFGPGTRLTVT.

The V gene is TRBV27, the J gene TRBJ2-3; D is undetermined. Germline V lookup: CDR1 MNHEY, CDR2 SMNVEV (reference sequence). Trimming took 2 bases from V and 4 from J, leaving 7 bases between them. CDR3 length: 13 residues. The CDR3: CASSLLGSDTQYF. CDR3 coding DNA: TGTGCCAGCAGTTTACTAGGGTCAGATACGCAGTATTTT.

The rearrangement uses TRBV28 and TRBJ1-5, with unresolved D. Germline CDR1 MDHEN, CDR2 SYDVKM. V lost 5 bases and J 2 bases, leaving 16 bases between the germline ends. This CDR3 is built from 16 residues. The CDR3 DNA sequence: TGTGCCAGCAGTGCGCATAGGGCATGGGGCAATCAGCCCCAGCATTTT. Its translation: CASSAHRAWGNQPQHF.

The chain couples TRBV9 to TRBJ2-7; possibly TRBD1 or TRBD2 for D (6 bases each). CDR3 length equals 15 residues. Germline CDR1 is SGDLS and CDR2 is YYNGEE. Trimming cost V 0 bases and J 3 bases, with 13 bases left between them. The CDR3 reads CASSVGAGGGYEQYF. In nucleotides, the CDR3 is TGTGCCAGCAGCGTAGGGGCCGGGGGCGGCTACGAGCAGTACTTC.

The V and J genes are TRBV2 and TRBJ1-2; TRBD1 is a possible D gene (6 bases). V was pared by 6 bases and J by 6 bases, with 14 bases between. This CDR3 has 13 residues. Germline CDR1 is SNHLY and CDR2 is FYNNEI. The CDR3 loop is CASSTQGTDGYTF. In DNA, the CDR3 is TGTGCCAGCAGCACCCAGGGGACGGATGGCTACACCTTC.

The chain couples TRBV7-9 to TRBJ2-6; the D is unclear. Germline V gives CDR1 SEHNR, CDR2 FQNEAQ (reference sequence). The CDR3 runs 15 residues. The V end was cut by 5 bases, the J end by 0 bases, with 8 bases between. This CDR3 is CASSRLGSGANVLTF. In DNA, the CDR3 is TGTGCCAGCAGCCGGCTGGGCTCTGGGGCCAACGTCCTGACTTTC. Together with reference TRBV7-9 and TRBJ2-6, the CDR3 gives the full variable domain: DTGVSQNPRHKITKRGQNVTFRCDPISEHNRLYWYRQTLGQGPEFLTYFQNEAQLEKSRLLSDRFSAERPKGSFSTLEIQRTEQGDSAMYLCASSRLGSGANVLTFGAGSRLTVL.

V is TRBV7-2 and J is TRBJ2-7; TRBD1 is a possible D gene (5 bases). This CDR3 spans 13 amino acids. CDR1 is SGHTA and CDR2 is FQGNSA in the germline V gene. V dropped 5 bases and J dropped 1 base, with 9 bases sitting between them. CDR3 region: CASSETVSYEQYF. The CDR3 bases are TGTGCCAGCAGCGAGACAGTGTCCTACGAGCAGTACTTC.

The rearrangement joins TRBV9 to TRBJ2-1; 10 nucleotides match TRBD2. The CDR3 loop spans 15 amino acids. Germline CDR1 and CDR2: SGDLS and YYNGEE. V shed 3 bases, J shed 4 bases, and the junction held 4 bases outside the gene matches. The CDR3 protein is CASSEGLARYNEQFF. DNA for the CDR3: TGTGCCAGCAGCGAGGGACTAGCGCGATACAATGAGCAGTTCTTC.

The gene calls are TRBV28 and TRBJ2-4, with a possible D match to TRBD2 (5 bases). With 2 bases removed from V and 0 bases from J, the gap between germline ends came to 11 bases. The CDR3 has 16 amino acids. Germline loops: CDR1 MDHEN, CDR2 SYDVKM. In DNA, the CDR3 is TGTGCCAGCAGTTTAACCCGGGGAATAGCCAAAAACATTCAGTACTTC. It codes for CASSLTRGIAKNIQYF.